Listed here are 10 T cell receptor beta chains from one sample, sequenced in a study of CD8+CD57+ T cells in acquired aplastic anemia. Patients sequenced had flow cytometry evidence of CD8+CD57+ cell expansion. The template used for profiling TCR beta VDJ and CDR3 was genomic DNA. TCRdb used MiXCR to reprocess the reads, holding one entry per CDR3 protein. The data show about 220,000 distinct CDR3 sequences, roughly half seen once. Material: sorted CD4+, CD8+, or CD8+CD57+ T cells (not recorded which) from PBMCs. These receptor sequences come from a human donor with aplastic anemia.

Remarks on this clonotype: The junction and the germline gene differ at one end; a read error may be behind it. The chain joins TRBV15 to TRBJ2-7, with D possibly matching TRBD1 (7 bases). Germline CDR1 and CDR2: LNHNV and YYDKDF (reference sequence). This CDR3 spans 15 amino acids. CDR3 bases: TGTGCCACCACACCTCTTTCAGGGGGGACCGGGGAGCTGTACTTC. It translates to CATTPLSGGTGELYF.

Ten or more counts support this clonotype. The gene calls are TRBV30 and TRBJ1-1, with a weak D call TRBD1 (5 bases). The V gene's germline CDR1 is GTSNPN and CDR2 SVGIG (reference sequence). The V and J ends lost 0 bases and 0 bases respectively, with 11 bases between them. The CDR3 loop spans 15 amino acids. The DNA for the CDR3 is TGTGCCTGGAGTGTGATGGGACGTATGAACACTGAAGCTTTCTTT. Its translation is CAWSVMGRMNTEAFF. Supplemented by reference TRBV30 and TRBJ1-1, the full variable domain reads SQTIHQWPATLVQPVGSPLSLECTVEGTSNPNLYWYRQAAGRGLQLLFYSVGIGQISSEVPQNLSASRPQDRQFILSSKKLLLSDSGFYLCAWSVMGRMNTEAFFGQGTRLTVV.

This chain connects TRBV20-1 to TRBJ1-6; D gene uncertain. Trimming stripped 3 bases from V and 6 bases from J, with 9 bases between. CDR1 is DFQATT and CDR2 is SNEGSKA in the germline V gene (reference sequence). The CDR3 spans 13 residues. CDR3 protein: CSARPDFNSPLHF. The CDR3 DNA follows: TGCAGTGCTAGGCCGGATTTTAATTCACCCCTCCACTTT.

This clonotype was counted at least ten times. The J gene is TRBJ1-1, the V gene TRBV5-1; a possible D gene is TRBD1 (6 bases). V lost 3 bases to trimming and J lost 3 bases, with 12 bases between them. This CDR3 comprises 14 residues. From germline, CDR1 is SGHRS and CDR2 YFSETQ. CDR3 amino acids: CASSSRGSDTEAFF. In nucleotides, the CDR3 is TGCGCCAGCAGCTCCAGGGGATCAGACACTGAAGCTTTCTTT. Full variable domain (missing parts from reference TRBV5-1 and TRBJ1-1): KAGVTQTPRYLIKTRGQQVTLSCSPISGHRSVSWYQQTPGQGLQFLFEYFSETQRNKGNFPGRFSGRQFSNSRSEMNVSTLELGDSALYLCASSSRGSDTEAFFGQGTRLTVV.

The V call is TRBV7-3, the J call TRBJ2-7; 7 nucleotides agree with TRBD1. The CDR3 runs 13 residues. From germline, CDR1 is SGHTA and CDR2 FQGTGA. J gave up 4 bases and V 5 bases, and 5 bases lay outside the gene matches. CDR3 sequence reads: CASSQPGQYEQYF. The CDR3 nucleotides are TGTGCCAGCAGCCAGCCGGGACAGTACGAGCAGTACTTC.

Ten or more counts support this clonotype. This chain links TRBV28 with TRBJ2-5; no clear D gene. The CDR3 spans 12 residues. Germline values: CDR1 MDHEN, CDR2 SYDVKM. Trimming took off 5 bases at V and 5 bases at J, with 9 bases between the two ends. This CDR3 is CASSPRRETQYF. The CDR3 bases are TGTGCCAGCAGTCCTCGTCGGGAGACCCAGTACTTC.

This clonotype has ten or more counts. The CDR3 DNA sequence: TGTGCCAGCATCCAGCCCGCGGGAGTATACAATGAGCAGTTCTTC. This codes for CASIQPAGVYNEQFF. The chain combines TRBV7-9 with TRBJ2-1; TRBD2 aligns across 7 bases. The CDR3 covers 15 residues. Germline V CDR1 and CDR2: SEHNR, FQNEAQ (reference sequence). The V and J ends lost 7 bases and 4 bases, in that order; junction bases with no gene match: 10. Combining the CDR3 with reference TRBV7-9 and TRBJ2-1 gives the whole variable domain DTGVSQNPRHKITKRGQNVTFRCDPISEHNRLYWYRQTLGQGPEFLTYFQNEAQLEKSRLLSDRFSAERPKGSFSTLEIQRTEQGDSAMYLCASIQPAGVYNEQFFGPGTRLTVL.

The J gene is TRBJ2-1, the V gene TRBV19, with TRBD2 identical over 7 bases. V shed 10 bases and J 7 bases; nucleotides not matched to a gene: 10. CDR1 and CDR2 from the germline V gene are LNHDA and SQIVND (reference sequence). This CDR3 comprises 13 residues. CDR3 protein: CATGTTPTNEQFF. In DNA, the CDR3 is TGTGCCACTGGGACTACCCCAACGAATGAGCAGTTCTTC.

This clonotype has only a few counts. Here the CDR3 DNA reads TGTGCCAGCAGTTCCCCATCGGGTCATGAGCAGTTCTTC. It is translated as CASSSPSGHEQFF. The chain recombines TRBV7-2 with TRBJ2-1; no clear D gene. Trimming left V 6 bases short and J 8 bases short, with 14 bases between. There are 13 residues in the CDR3. The germline CDR1 and CDR2 sequences are SGHTA and FQGNSA.

V is TRBV19 and J is TRBJ1-2; 9 bases are shared with TRBD1. Trimming cost V 5 bases and J 5 bases; bases outside gene matches: 6. The length of the CDR3 is 14 residues. Germline assignment: CDR1 LNHDA and CDR2 SQIVND (reference sequence). CDR3 loop: CASSPGTGYYGYTF. CDR3 in DNA: TGTGCCAGTAGTCCTGGGACAGGGTATTATGGCTACACCTTC. Full variable domain (missing parts from reference TRBV19 and TRBJ1-2): DGGITQSPKYLFRKEGQNVTLSCEQNLNHDAMYWYRQDPGQGLRLIYYSQIVNDFQKGDIAEGYSVSREKKESFPLTVTSAQKNPTAFYLCASSPGTGYYGYTFGSGTRLTVV.